Detailed here is one T cell receptor (beta chain). Profiled with immunoSEQ multiplex PCR; TCRdb holds only in-frame clones, not every one. The sample has over 70,000 clones, approximately 94% seen once. The CDR3 extends over 15 amino acids. Germline trimming cut 2 bases from V and 5 bases from J; bases unmatched to any gene: 5. Germline V gene lookup returns CDR1 SEHNR and CDR2 FQNEAQ (reference sequence). The entry originates in a study of T cell changes during pregnancy in multiple sclerosis. V is TRBV7-9 and J is TRBJ1-4; 7 nucleotides match TRBD1. The starting material was peripheral blood, obtained in the third trimester of pregnancy. The clonotype was recovered from a female donor with multiple sclerosis, enrolled in a pregnancy study. In DNA form, the CDR3 reads TGTGCCAGCAGCTTAAGACAGGGCGAAAATGAAAAACTGTTTTTT. This codes for CASSLRQGENEKLFF.